Below are 30 T cell receptor beta chains sequenced from a single sample in a study of T cell responses to AZD1222 COVID-19 vaccine. The data were produced by immunoSEQ multiplex PCR, yet TCRdb's version contains in-frame clones alone and is incomplete. The sample holds nearly 110,000 clones, around 90% seen once. The starting material was peripheral blood, obtained on day 0 of AZD1222 vaccination. The source of these receptors is an adult in good health.

This clone was detected once. This chain joins TRBV6-6 and TRBJ1-5; D gene ambiguous. Trimming shortened V by 0 bases and J by 0 bases, and 6 bases separated the two germline ends. There are 15 residues in the CDR3. Per the germline V gene, CDR1 is MNHNY and CDR2 is SVGAGI (reference sequence). CDR3 coding DNA: TGTGCCAGCAGTTACTCGAGCGTTAGCAATCAGCCCCAGCATTTT. Protein sequence: CASSYSSVSNQPQHF.

The rearrangement links TRBV18 to TRBJ2-2; 7 positions agree with TRBD2. Germline V lookup: CDR1 KGHSH, CDR2 LQKENI. V gave up 3 bases and J gave up 2 bases; unmatched junction bases: 3. CDR3 length: 15 amino acids. CDR3 region: CASSPSGLNTGELFF. Here the CDR3 DNA reads TGTGCCAGCTCACCGTCGGGACTAAACACCGGGGAGCTGTTTTTT.

In regard to this clone: One end of the junction is discordant with germline, which a read error may explain. The rearrangement joins TRBV19 to TRBJ1-4, with D maybe TRBD1 (5 bases). CDR1 LNHDA and CDR2 SQIVND come from the germline V gene (reference sequence). This CDR3 contains 15 residues. CDR3 protein: CASSNWGVEGEKLFF. For the CDR3, the DNA is TGTGCCAGTAGCAATTGGGGCGTCGAAGGGGAAAAATTGTTTTTT.

V is TRBV5-6 and J is TRBJ1-2; D call uncertain. Trimming removed 3 bases from V and 1 base from J, with 7 bases in between. The CDR3 contains 13 residues. The germline gives CDR1 SGHDT, CDR2 YYEEEE. Here the CDR3 reads CASSSHDNYGYTF. The CDR3 nucleotides read TGTGCCAGCAGCTCCCATGATAACTATGGCTACACCTTC. The whole variable domain, filled in from reference TRBV5-6 and TRBJ1-2, reads DAGVTQSPTHLIKTRGQQVTLRCSPKSGHDTVSWYQQALGQGPQFIFQYYEEEERQRGNFPDRFSGHQFPNYSSELNVNALLLGDSALYLCASSSHDNYGYTFGSGTRLTVV.

The chain is built from TRBV4-3 and TRBJ2-1, with 14 bases matching TRBD2. The CDR3 contains 16 residues. J gave up 6 bases and V 4 bases, and 5 bases lay outside the gene matches. Germline V gives CDR1 LGHNA, CDR2 YSLEER. The CDR3 loop reads CASSPRLAGGANEQFF. In nucleotides, the CDR3 is TGCGCCAGCAGCCCCAGACTAGCGGGGGGGGCCAATGAGCAGTTCTTC.

The V gene is TRBV6-5, the J gene TRBJ2-3; 11 nucleotides agree with TRBD1. The CDR3 consists of 15 residues. The germline CDR1 and CDR2 sequences are MNHEY and SVGAGI. With 5 bases clipped from V and 4 bases from J, the junction kept 5 bases outside the gene matches. CDR3 sequence (DNA): TGTGCCAGCAGTCCTGGGACAGGGGGATCAGATACGCAGTATTTT. This gives the protein CASSPGTGGSDTQYF.

In nucleotides, the CDR3 is TGTGCCAGAAGCTTGGTTCAGGGCCTCGATTATGGCTACACCTTC. It specifies CARSLVQGLDYGYTF. The chain has TRBV5-3 and TRBJ1-2, with D possibly being TRBD1 (5 bases). TRBV5-3 is an open reading frame, and its role is uncertain. V was trimmed by 0 bases and J by 5 bases, leaving 14 bases between them. The CDR3 loop spans 15 amino acids.

This clone was detected only once. The gene calls are TRBV4-1 and TRBJ2-7; D is possibly TRBD1 or TRBD2 (5 bases each). The V end lost 4 bases, the J end lost 3 bases, and 10 bases lay between the germline ends. Germline CDR1 is MGHRA and CDR2 is YSYEKL. This CDR3 spans 13 amino acids. The CDR3 here is CASSPRDHYEQYF. In nucleotides, the CDR3 is TGCGCCAGCAGCCCCCGGGACCACTACGAGCAGTACTTC.

This clone was seen a handful of times. This chain links TRBV19 with TRBJ2-7; 9 nucleotides match TRBD1. Germline CDR1 and CDR2: LNHDA and SQIVND (reference sequence). The CDR3 spans 15 residues. J was trimmed by 5 bases and V by 5 bases; bases with no gene match: 10. This CDR3 is CASSLQTGGPHEQYF. The CDR3 region has the DNA TGTGCCAGTAGTCTCCAGACAGGGGGTCCCCACGAGCAGTACTTC.

The chain couples TRBV12-3 or TRBV12-4 to TRBJ2-7; D remains unclear. This CDR3 is 12 amino acids long. With 6 bases removed from V and 6 bases from J, the gap between germline ends came to 12 bases. Written as DNA, the CDR3 is TGTGCCAGCAGGATGACACCTTCCGAGCAGTACTTC. It encodes CASRMTPSEQYF.

The CDR3 sequence: CASSTFRAKGGGYTF. The CDR3 nucleotides read TGTGCCAGCAGTACCTTTCGGGCGAAGGGGGGTGGCTACACCTTC. This chain links TRBV28 with TRBJ1-2; possibly TRBD1 for D (6 bases). Between the trimmed V and J ends, which lost 5 bases and 7 bases, there was a span of 20 bases. Per germline, CDR1 MDHEN and CDR2 SYDVKM. This CDR3 is built from 15 residues.

V usage is TRBV19 and J usage is TRBJ1-5; 9 positions agree with TRBD1. Germline trimming cut 8 bases from V and 0 bases from J; bases unmatched to any gene: 17. The CDR3 has 19 amino acids. CDR1 LNHDA and CDR2 SQIVND come from the germline V gene (reference sequence). CDR3: CASSPPGQGLSYSNQPQHF. CDR3 nucleotides: TGTGCCAGTTCCCCTCCGGGACAGGGCCTAAGCTATAGCAATCAGCCCCAGCATTTT.

The chain links TRBV7-2 to TRBJ1-2, with 7 positions matching TRBD1. Germline V gene lookup returns CDR1 SGHTA and CDR2 FQGNSA. V gave up 5 bases and J gave up 6 bases; unmatched junction bases: 9. The CDR3 covers 14 residues. DNA for the CDR3: TGTGCCAGCAGCCCACGACAGGGTAGTGATGGCTACACCTTC. Translated: CASSPRQGSDGYTF.

The chain recombines TRBV12-3 or TRBV12-4 with TRBJ1-2; 8 bases fit TRBD1. Losses at the gene ends were 6 bases for V and 6 bases for J; bases not matched to a gene: 6. The CDR3 runs to 13 residues. The CDR3: CASSQGTGHGYTF. The CDR3 region has the DNA TGTGCCAGCAGCCAAGGGACAGGTCATGGCTACACCTTC.

The chain links TRBV29-1 to TRBJ1-1; D is uncertain. Germline assignment: CDR1 SQVTM and CDR2 ANQGSEA. V lost 5 bases to trimming and J lost 0 bases, with 10 bases between them. The length of the CDR3 is 13 residues. The CDR3 reads CSVSPRMNTEAFF. CDR3 coding DNA: TGCAGCGTTTCTCCCCGTATGAACACTGAAGCTTTCTTT.

The chain employs TRBV6-7 and TRBJ1-2, with no clear D. TRBV6-7 is sorted into the ORF group, with uncertain function. The CDR3 is 14 amino acids. V was pared by 2 bases and J by 4 bases, with 11 bases between. CDR3 residues: CASSYRVRTYGYTF. For the CDR3, the DNA is TGTGCCAGCAGTTACCGAGTCAGGACCTATGGCTACACCTTC.

This chain links TRBV9 with TRBJ2-7, with D unresolved. The CDR3 sequence is 13 residues long. V was clipped by 0 bases and J by 2 bases, with 6 bases between them. The germline V gene encodes CDR1 SGDLS and CDR2 YYNGEE. The CDR3 DNA reads as TGTGCCAGCAGCGTAGGGGCGGCCTACGAGCAGTACTTC. It encodes CASSVGAAYEQYF.

V usage is TRBV6-2 or TRBV6-3 and J usage is TRBJ2-7; D gene unclear. The CDR3 length is 14 residues. Germline loops: CDR1 MNHEY, CDR2 SVGEGT. Between the trimmed V and J ends, which lost 6 bases and 3 bases, there was a span of 15 bases. CDR3 nucleotide sequence: TGTGCCAGCAGCCCCTTGGCGGCCGTCTACGAGCAGTACTTC. Translating gives CASSPLAAVYEQYF.

This clone was seen more than once but under ten times. This chain links TRBV12-3 or TRBV12-4 with TRBJ1-1; the D is unclear. This CDR3 has 13 amino acids. V was shortened by 3 bases and J by 0 bases, with 5 bases between the two germline ends. CDR3 loop: CASSFEVNTEAFF. The CDR3 DNA reads TGTGCCAGCAGTTTTGAGGTGAACACTGAAGCTTTCTTT.

J is TRBJ1-5 and V is TRBV19, with D possibly matching TRBD1 (5 bases). V was trimmed by 5 bases and J by 3 bases, leaving 11 bases between them. The CDR3 is 14 residues long. Per germline, CDR1 LNHDA and CDR2 SQIVND (reference sequence). CDR3 DNA: TGTGCCAGTAGTTTTGGGGGATTCAATCAGCCCCAGCATTTT. This codes for CASSFGGFNQPQHF.

V gene TRBV7-9 combines with J gene TRBJ1-1, with D uncertain. The V end lost 5 bases, the J end lost 4 bases, and 14 bases lay between the germline ends. This CDR3 has 14 amino acids. Germline V CDR1 and CDR2: SEHNR, FQNEAQ (reference sequence). The CDR3 DNA is TGTGCCAGCAGCCAAGCGGGCTTGGCCACTGAAGCTTTCTTT. Amino acids: CASSQAGLATEAFF.

The V call is TRBV20-1, the J call TRBJ2-3; D call uncertain. Trimming removed 5 bases at V and 6 bases at J, with 9 bases between. Per the germline V gene, CDR1 is DFQATT and CDR2 is SNEGSKA (reference sequence). The CDR3 runs to 11 residues. The CDR3 DNA reads TGCAGTGCTGACGTGGCCGATACGCAGTATTTT. Translated, it gives CSADVADTQYF.

The chain couples TRBV19 to TRBJ1-2; TRBD1 matches at 7 bases. V dropped 5 bases and J dropped 4; count of bases not matched to a gene: 10. CDR3 length: 15 residues. CDR1 is LNHDA, CDR2 SQIVND, per germline (reference sequence). CDR3 protein: CASSQGQDQPYGYTF. The CDR3 bases are TGTGCCAGTAGTCAAGGACAGGATCAACCCTATGGCTACACCTTC. Complete variable domain (other parts from reference TRBV19 and TRBJ1-2): DGGITQSPKYLFRKEGQNVTLSCEQNLNHDAMYWYRQDPGQGLRLIYYSQIVNDFQKGDIAEGYSVSREKKESFPLTVTSAQKNPTAFYLCASSQGQDQPYGYTFGSGTRLTVV.

V gene TRBV2 combines with J gene TRBJ2-7, with D perhaps assigned TRBD1 or TRBD2 (6 bases each). There are 14 residues in the CDR3. V shed 5 bases and J shed 3 bases, with 14 bases lying between them. Per the germline V gene, CDR1 is SNHLY and CDR2 is FYNNEI. Here the CDR3 reads CASSPGRGGYEQYF. The CDR3 bases are TGTGCCAGCAGTCCCGGCAGGGGAGGCTACGAGCAGTACTTC.

J is TRBJ2-3 and V is TRBV12-2; the D segment call TRBD1 is taken from the table without a DNA check. TRBV12-2 corresponds to a pseudogene. The CDR3 is made up of 15 amino acids. CDR3 loop: CASRPGTGAGDTQYF. The CDR3 region has the DNA TGTGCAAGTCGCCCCGGGACAGGGGCGGGTGATACGCAGTATTTT.

V is TRBV7-9 and J is TRBJ1-1; possibly TRBD1 for D (5 bases). Germline CDR1 and CDR2: SEHNR and FQNEAQ (reference sequence). CDR3 size: 16 residues. V lost 5 bases to trimming and J lost 0 bases, with 16 bases between them. The CDR3 is CASSPLRVSLNTEAFF. In nucleotides, the CDR3 is TGTGCCAGCAGCCCTCTCAGGGTATCGCTGAACACTGAAGCTTTCTTT.

The chain joins TRBV4-1 to TRBJ1-1; 7 bases line up with TRBD1. Trimming took 3 bases from V and 0 from J; bases not matched to a gene: 4. The germline gives CDR1 MGHRA, CDR2 YSYEKL. The CDR3 has 15 residues. CDR3 region: CASSQQGGMNTEAFF. Here the CDR3 DNA reads TGCGCCAGCAGCCAGCAGGGGGGGATGAACACTGAAGCTTTCTTT.

The chain employs TRBV4-3 and TRBJ1-4; TRBD1 agrees at 7 bases. After removal of 3 bases from V and 8 bases from J, the junction contained 12 bases not matched to a gene. Germline V gives CDR1 LGHNA, CDR2 YSLEER. There are 16 residues in the CDR3. Written as DNA, the CDR3 is TGCGCCAGCAGCCAGGGGGGGAGGACAGGACGAGAAAAACTGTTTTTT. This codes for CASSQGGRTGREKLFF.

The gene calls are TRBV7-9 and TRBJ2-1; 9 bases fit TRBD2. Germline V gene lookup returns CDR1 SEHNR and CDR2 FQNEAQ (reference sequence). The CDR3 spans 17 residues. V lost 1 base and J lost 7; bases outside the gene matches: 11. The CDR3 region has the DNA TGTGCCAGCAGCTTAGTTAGCGGGAGTATGATTGTAAATGAGCAGTTCTTC. Protein: CASSLVSGSMIVNEQFF.

The rearrangement joins TRBV4-1 to TRBJ1-3; weak D call: TRBD1 (5 bases). V gave up 1 base and J gave up 1 base, with 14 bases separating them. There are 17 residues in the CDR3. The germline gives CDR1 MGHRA, CDR2 YSYEKL. CDR3 nucleotide sequence: TGCGCCAGCAGCCAAGCGTCTTTGGGGGGATCTGGAAACACCATATATTTT. Translation: CASSQASLGGSGNTIYF.